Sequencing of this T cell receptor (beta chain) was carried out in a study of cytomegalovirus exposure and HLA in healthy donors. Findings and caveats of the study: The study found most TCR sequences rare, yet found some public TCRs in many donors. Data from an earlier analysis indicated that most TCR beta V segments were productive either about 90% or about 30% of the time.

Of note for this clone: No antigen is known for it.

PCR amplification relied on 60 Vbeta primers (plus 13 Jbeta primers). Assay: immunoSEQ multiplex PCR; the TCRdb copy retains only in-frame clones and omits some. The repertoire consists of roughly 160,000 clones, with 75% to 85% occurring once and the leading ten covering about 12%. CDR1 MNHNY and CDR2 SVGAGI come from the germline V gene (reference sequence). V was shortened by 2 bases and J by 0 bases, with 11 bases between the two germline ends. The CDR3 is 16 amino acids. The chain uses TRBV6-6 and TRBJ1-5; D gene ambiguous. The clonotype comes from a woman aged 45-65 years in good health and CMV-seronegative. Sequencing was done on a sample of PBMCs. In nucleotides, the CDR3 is TGTGCCAGCAGTTACGCGGCAGCATATAGCAATCAGCCCCAGCATTTT. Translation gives CASSYAAAYSNQPQHF.